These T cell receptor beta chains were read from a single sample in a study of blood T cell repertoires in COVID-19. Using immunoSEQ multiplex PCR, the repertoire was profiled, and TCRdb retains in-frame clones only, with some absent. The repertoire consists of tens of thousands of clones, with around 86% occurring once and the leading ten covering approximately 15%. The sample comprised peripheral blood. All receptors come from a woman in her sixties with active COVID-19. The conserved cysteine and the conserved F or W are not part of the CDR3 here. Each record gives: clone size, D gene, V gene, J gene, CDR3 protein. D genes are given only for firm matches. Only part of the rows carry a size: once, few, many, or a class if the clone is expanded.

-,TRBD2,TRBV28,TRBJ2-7,ASSLRLAPTYEQY
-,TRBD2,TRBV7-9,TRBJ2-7,ASKPMTGGYEQY
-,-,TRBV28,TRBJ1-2,ASSSPSRGYGYT
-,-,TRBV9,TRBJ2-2,ASSVGVMGSAGGELF
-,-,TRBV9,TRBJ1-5,ASSVDGVVHQPQH
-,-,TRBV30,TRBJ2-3,AWSPGSDTQY
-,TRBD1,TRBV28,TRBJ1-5,ASRSPTGRSNQPQH
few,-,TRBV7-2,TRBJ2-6,ASSAQGSGANVLT
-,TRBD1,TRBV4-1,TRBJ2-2,ASSLQDRGLGELF
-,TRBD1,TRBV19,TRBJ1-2,ASSRGIDRAYGYT
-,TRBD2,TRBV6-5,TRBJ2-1,ASSETSGLRNEQF
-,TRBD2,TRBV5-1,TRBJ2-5,ASSPGGSGGVQETQY
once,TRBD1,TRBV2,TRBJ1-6,ASTRDRGSPLH
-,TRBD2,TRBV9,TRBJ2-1,ASSGGTSGGRTYNEQF
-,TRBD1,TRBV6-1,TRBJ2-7,ASSEYRGLEQY
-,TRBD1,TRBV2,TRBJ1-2,ASSEMRTGRYGYT
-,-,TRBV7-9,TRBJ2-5,ASSLEGLPMETQY
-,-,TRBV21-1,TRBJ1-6,ASSKGGLGSPLH
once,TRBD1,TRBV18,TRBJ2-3,ASSAGTGTDTQY
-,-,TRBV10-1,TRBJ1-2,ASSESEQYGYT
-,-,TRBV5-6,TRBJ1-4,ASSFQGTNEKLF
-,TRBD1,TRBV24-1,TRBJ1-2,ATSVPGQGIYGYT
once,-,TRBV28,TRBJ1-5,ASSFVTRGQPQH
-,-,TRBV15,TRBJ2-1,ATSKDGTYNEQF
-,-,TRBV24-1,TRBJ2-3,ATSDLGGSDTDTQY
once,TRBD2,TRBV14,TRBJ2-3,ASSQASGSSTDTQY
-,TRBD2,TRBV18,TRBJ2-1,ASSPPGLAAYNEQF
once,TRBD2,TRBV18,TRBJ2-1,ASSPPWLAENNEQF
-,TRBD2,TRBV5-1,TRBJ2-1,ASRPTSGLANEQF
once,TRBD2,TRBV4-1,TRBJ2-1,ASSQDGTKGFYVGEQF
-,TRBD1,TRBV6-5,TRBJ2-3,ASSKTGGSDTQY
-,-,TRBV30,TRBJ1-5,AWSTSYNQPQH
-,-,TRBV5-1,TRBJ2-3,ASSRGTHTDTQY
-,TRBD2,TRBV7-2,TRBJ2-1,ASSPRGGAYNEQF
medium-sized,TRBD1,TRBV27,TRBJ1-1,ASSTNRGRGTEAF
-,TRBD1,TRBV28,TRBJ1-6,ATWTGHYNSPLH
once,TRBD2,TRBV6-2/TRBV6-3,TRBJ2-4,ASSYWQGGNIQY
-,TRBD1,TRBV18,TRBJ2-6,ASSPSKQGIGANVLT
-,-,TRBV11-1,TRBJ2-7,ASSVYEQY
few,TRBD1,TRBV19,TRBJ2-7,ASSRDRAYEQY
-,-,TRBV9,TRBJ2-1,ASSVAGWNEQF
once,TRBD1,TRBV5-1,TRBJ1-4,ASSAGQGGTNEKLF
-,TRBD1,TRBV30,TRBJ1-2,AWSVPTDRGSGGYT
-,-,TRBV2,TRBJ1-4,ASSDGNQGFEKLF
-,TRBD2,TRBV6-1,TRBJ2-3,ASSVGASGIADTQY
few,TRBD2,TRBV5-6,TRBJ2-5,ASSAGGPTETQY
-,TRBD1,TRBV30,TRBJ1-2,AWRWKGQANYGYT
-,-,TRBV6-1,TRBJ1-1,ASSEVIGGANTEAF
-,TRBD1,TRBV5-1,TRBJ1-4,ASSLGNRGGNNEKLF
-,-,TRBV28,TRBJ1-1,VTVSNTEAF
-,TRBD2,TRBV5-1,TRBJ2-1,ASSLGGSGRASYNEQF
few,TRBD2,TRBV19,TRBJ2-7,ASSPFRPREGSYEQY